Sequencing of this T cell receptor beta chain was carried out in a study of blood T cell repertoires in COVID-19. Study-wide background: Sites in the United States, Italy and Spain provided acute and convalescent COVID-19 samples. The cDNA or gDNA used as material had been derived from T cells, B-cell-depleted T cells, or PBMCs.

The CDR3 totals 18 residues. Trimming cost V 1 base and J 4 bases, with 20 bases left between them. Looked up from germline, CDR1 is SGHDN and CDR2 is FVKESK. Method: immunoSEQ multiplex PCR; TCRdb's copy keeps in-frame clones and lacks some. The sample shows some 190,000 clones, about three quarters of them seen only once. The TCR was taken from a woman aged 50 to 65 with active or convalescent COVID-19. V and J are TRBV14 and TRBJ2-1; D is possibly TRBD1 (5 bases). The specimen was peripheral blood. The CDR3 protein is CASSQVGQGVRIYNEQFF. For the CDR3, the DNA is TGTGCCAGCAGCCAAGTAGGGCAGGGCGTCCGTATTTACAATGAGCAGTTCTTC.